Following are 5 T cell receptor beta chains from one sample sequenced in a study of T cell responses to AZD1222 COVID-19 vaccine. Measured with immunoSEQ multiplex PCR; TCRdb has only the in-frame clones, and not every one. Among roughly 110,000 clones, approximately 86% were seen once, and the ten largest hold approximately 4.3%. The sequenced sample was peripheral blood, obtained on day 0 of AZD1222 vaccination. The receptor source for this set is an adult in good health.

This chain connects TRBV28 to TRBJ2-7; no firm D call. V was clipped by 2 bases and J by 6 bases, with 5 bases between them. Per the germline V gene, CDR1 is MDHEN and CDR2 is SYDVKM. The CDR3 covers 11 residues. CDR3 nucleotides: TGTGCCAGCAGTTTAGAAGGCGAGCAGTACTTC. Translating gives CASSLEGEQYF. The whole variable domain, remainder taken from reference TRBV28 and TRBJ2-7, is DVKVTQSSRYLVKRTGEKVFLECVQDMDHENMFWYRQDPGLGLRLIYFSYDVKMKEKGDIPEGYSVSREKKERFSLILESASTNQTSMYLCASSLEGEQYFGPGTRLTVT.

The chain joins TRBV10-3 to TRBJ1-2, with 8 bases aligning to TRBD1. Trimming cost V 3 bases and J 1 base; bases outside gene matches: 4. This CDR3 has 15 residues. Germline V lookup: CDR1 ENHRY, CDR2 SYGVKD. CDR3 protein: CAISDGTGNNYGYTF. The CDR3 DNA is TGTGCCATCAGTGACGGGACAGGAAATAACTATGGCTACACCTTC.

The V gene is TRBV30, the J gene TRBJ2-1, with 7 bases aligning to TRBD1. From germline, CDR1 is GTSNPN and CDR2 SVGIG (reference sequence). V was clipped by 2 bases and J by 1 base; unmatched bases: 8. The CDR3 covers 16 residues. CDR3 nucleotides: TGTGCCTGGAGTCCCGGCAGGGGGATTTCCTACAATGAGCAGTTCTTC. It codes for CAWSPGRGISYNEQFF.

About this clone: One junction end does not reproduce the germline sequence, and a read error may be involved. V and J are TRBV28 and TRBJ2-3, with 10 bases fitting TRBD2. This CDR3 region has 15 residues. Germline-derived CDR1 and CDR2 are MDHEN and SYDVKM. The DNA of the CDR3 is TGTGCCAGCAGCATGACTAGCGGGTTCACATATACGCAGTATTTT. This gives the protein CASSMTSGFTYTQYF.

The V gene is TRBV7-2, the J gene TRBJ1-1; a weak D match, TRBD1 (5 bases). Per the germline V gene, CDR1 is SGHTA and CDR2 is FQGNSA. Trimming took off 3 bases at V and 4 bases at J, with 15 bases between the two ends. The CDR3 is 15 residues long. The CDR3 bases are TGTGCCAGCAGCTTGGAGCGGGGCGTCGGCACTGAAGCTTTCTTT. Translated, it gives CASSLERGVGTEAFF.